This is a list of T cell receptor beta chains from one sample in a study of blood T cells in healthy people across ages. Via MiXCR, TCRdb re-called the 5' RACE reads, giving one row per CDR3 protein. The sample has 650,000 to 1,000,000 distinct CDR3 sequences, around 45% seen once. Input material: blood. The receptors were gathered from a man aged 80 or over in good health. The conserved cysteine and the conserved F or W are not part of the CDR3 here. The order of the fields is D gene, J gene, V gene, CDR3 protein. The D gene is left open where the match is weak.

>NA|TRBJ2-6|TRBV6-1
ASNRRHQGSGANVLT
>TRBD2|NA|TRBV27
ASASSGRNYNEQY
>TRBD1|TRBJ2-5|TRBV20-1
SARTGQGAGETQY
>NA|TRBJ1-2|TRBV7-9
ASSLAGFKDYGYT
>TRBD1|TRBJ2-7|TRBV29-1
SVRYDRAYEQY
>NA|TRBJ2-5|TRBV2
ASSEIPRPQETQY
>TRBD2|TRBJ2-7|TRBV20-1
SARSGPSGYYEQY
>NA|TRBJ1-6|TRBV20-1
SARDQGWNSPLH
>NA|TRBJ2-1|TRBV2
ASSEVLRVAEQF
>NA|NA|TRBV18
ATSPRGGRVPYEQY
>NA|TRBJ1-5|TRBV20-1
SAIDRLKGNQPQH
>TRBD2|TRBJ2-1|TRBV20-1
SALPSGGARSYNEQF
>NA|NA|TRBV7-9
ASESGGRYNEQY
>TRBD1|TRBJ2-3|TRBV28
ASSSSGTGPPDTQY
>NA|TRBJ2-5|TRBV11-2
ASSLGIETQY
>TRBD1|TRBJ2-5|TRBV27
ASTLTGGDQETQY
>NA|TRBJ2-7|TRBV6-1
ASSEAPSEQY
>NA|TRBJ2-1|TRBV12-3/TRBV12-4
ASSLGGVNEQF
>TRBD1|TRBJ1-1|TRBV27
ASSLYVRGGQGASEAF
>NA|TRBJ1-2|TRBV20-1
SASRPPAYGYT
>TRBD2|TRBJ2-3|TRBV20-1
SARTSGYTDTQY
>TRBD1|TRBJ2-1|TRBV12-3/TRBV12-4
ASSLAPGTGFHEQF
>NA|TRBJ2-3|TRBV2
ASSEAGTRTDTQY
>TRBD2|TRBJ2-5|TRBV20-1
SARGGLAVETQY
>NA|TRBJ2-4|TRBV25-1
ASGFPAGLY
>TRBD1|TRBJ2-6|TRBV12-3/TRBV12-4
ASSPPGGHGANVLT
>NA|TRBJ1-2|TRBV25-1
ASSEEEDYSYT
>TRBD1|TRBJ2-7|TRBV5-5
ASGRTGDYEQY
>TRBD2|TRBJ2-3|TRBV18
ASSPPMTGGTDTQY
>TRBD1|TRBJ2-1|TRBV3-1
ASSQDPRDRVPF
>TRBD2|TRBJ2-1|TRBV5-5
ASSLRLAGASGQF
>NA|TRBJ1-5|TRBV21-1
ASSNRQGAVNQPQH
>NA|TRBJ1-1|TRBV7-8
ASSLIPARAMNTEAF
>NA|TRBJ2-7|TRBV29-1
SVEDQAGDSYEQY
>TRBD1|NA|TRBV27
ASIHRDRESEQY
>TRBD1|TRBJ2-1|TRBV11-3
ASSSTGGYEQF
>NA|TRBJ1-5|TRBV9
ASSVGAFQSNQPQH
>NA|TRBJ2-1|TRBV30
AWAENEQF
>NA|TRBJ2-5|TRBV9
ASSALGHSEETQY
>NA|TRBJ1-5|TRBV6-1
ASSAHGSNQPQH
>TRBD2|TRBJ2-3|TRBV11-2
ASRDGLADPTDTQY
>NA|TRBJ2-7|TRBV27
AGLGLLKNSYEQY